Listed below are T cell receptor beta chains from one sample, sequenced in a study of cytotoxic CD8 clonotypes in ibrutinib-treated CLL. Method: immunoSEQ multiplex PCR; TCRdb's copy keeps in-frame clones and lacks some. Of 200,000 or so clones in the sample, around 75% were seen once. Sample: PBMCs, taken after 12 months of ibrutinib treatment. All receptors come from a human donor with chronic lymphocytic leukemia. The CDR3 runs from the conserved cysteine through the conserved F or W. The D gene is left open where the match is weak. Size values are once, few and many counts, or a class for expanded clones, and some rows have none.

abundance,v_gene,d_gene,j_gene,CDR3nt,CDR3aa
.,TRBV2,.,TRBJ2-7,TGTGCCAGCACCATGAAGGAAGCGGTCCGCTACGAGCAGTACTTC,CASTMKEAVRYEQYF
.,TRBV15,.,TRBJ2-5,TGTGCCACCAGCAGACACCAAGAGACCCAGTACTTC,CATSRHQETQYF
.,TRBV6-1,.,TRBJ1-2,TGTGCCAGCAGCCCTTCTTGGGCCCTGGGCTATGGCTACACCTTC,CASSPSWALGYGYTF
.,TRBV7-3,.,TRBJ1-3,TGTGCCAGCAGCTTAGAACCGCGTGGCTCTGGAAACACCATATATTTT,CASSLEPRGSGNTIYF
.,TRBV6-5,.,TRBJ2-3,TGTGCCAGCAGTTACTCCGACGGCACAGATACGCAGTATTTT,CASSYSDGTDTQYF
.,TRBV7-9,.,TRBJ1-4,TGTGCCAGCAGCTACGGAAATGAAAAACTGTTTTTT,CASSYGNEKLFF
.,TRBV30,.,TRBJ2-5,TGTGCCTGGAATTCGGGTGGAGGGATGGAGACCCAGTACTTC,CAWNSGGGMETQYF
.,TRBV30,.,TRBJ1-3,TGTGCCTGGAGTGGTACCGGTCCCGGAAACACCATATATTTT,CAWSGTGPGNTIYF
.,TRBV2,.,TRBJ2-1,TGTGCCAGCGCCACTAGTGCGTCAGTTGGGGAGTTCTTC,CASATSASVGEFF
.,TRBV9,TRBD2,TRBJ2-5,TGTGCCAGCAGCGTAGCGGGACTAGCGGGAGTGAGCCAAGAGACCCAGTACTTC,CASSVAGLAGVSQETQYF
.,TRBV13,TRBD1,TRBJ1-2,TGTGCCAGCAGCTATGGTACAGGGGACTATGGCTACACCTTC,CASSYGTGDYGYTF
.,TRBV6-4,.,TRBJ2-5,TGTGCCAGCAGTGATTGCACAGGCATAGAGACCCAGTACTTC,CASSDCTGIETQYF
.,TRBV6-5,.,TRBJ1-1,TGTGCCAGCACGATGACACAGAACACTGAAGCTTTCTTT,CASTMTQNTEAFF
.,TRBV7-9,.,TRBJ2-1,TGTGCCAGCAGCTCGGTGGACAGCTCCTACAATGAGCAGTTCTTC,CASSSVDSSYNEQFF
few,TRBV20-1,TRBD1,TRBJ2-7,TGCAGTGCATTACAGGGGTACGAGCAGTACTTC,CSALQGYEQYF
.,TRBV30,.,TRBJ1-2,TGTGCCTGGAGTGACGGGGGGCTCTTCTATGGCTACACCTTC,CAWSDGGLFYGYTF
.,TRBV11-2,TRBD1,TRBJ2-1,TGTGCCAGCAGCTTTTACCGGGACAGGACCTCAGTAGTGCAGTTCTTC,CASSFYRDRTSVVQFF
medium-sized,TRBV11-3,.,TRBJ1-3,TGTGCCAGCAGCCCAGACAACGGAAACACCATATATTTT,CASSPDNGNTIYF
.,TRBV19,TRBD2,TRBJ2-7,TGTGCCAGTAGGGACGCGGGAGGGCCCTACGAGCAGTACTTC,CASRDAGGPYEQYF
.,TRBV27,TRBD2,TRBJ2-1,TGTGCCAGCAGTAGACTAGCGAGCTCCTACAATGAGCAGTTCTTC,CASSRLASSYNEQFF
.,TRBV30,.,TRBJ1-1,TGTGCCTGGAGTGTAGATGGGCGAAACACTGAAGCTTTCTTT,CAWSVDGRNTEAFF
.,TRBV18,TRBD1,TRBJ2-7,TGTGCCAGCTCCGCGGGACAGGGGGGCGAGCAGTACTTC,CASSAGQGGEQYF
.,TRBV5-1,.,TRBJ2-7,TGCGCCAGCAGCACCGGACAGCCTTCGGGCGAGCAGTACTTC,CASSTGQPSGEQYF
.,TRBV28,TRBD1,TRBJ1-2,TGTGCCAGCAGGGACAGGCCTCGTGGCTACACCTTC,CASRDRPRGYTF
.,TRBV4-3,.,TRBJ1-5,TGCGCCAGCAGCCAAGACTATCAGGGCTATCAGCCCCAGCATTTT,CASSQDYQGYQPQHF
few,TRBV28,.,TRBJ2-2,TGTGCCGCAGGCCGCACCGGGGAGCTGTTTTTT,CAAGRTGELFF
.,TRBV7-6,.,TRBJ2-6,TGTGCCAGCAGCCCGGGACATATCTCTGGGGCCAACGTCCTGACTTTC,CASSPGHISGANVLTF
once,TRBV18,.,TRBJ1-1,TGTGCCAGCTCACCAATCGACGGACAGAACACTGAAGCTTTCTTT,CASSPIDGQNTEAFF
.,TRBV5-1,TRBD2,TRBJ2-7,TGCGCCAGCAGCTTAGGGACTAGCAGCTACGAGCAGTACTTC,CASSLGTSSYEQYF
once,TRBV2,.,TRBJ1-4,TGTGCCAGCACTAGGAAAGATCTTAATGAAAAACTGTTTTTT,CASTRKDLNEKLFF
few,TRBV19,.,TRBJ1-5,TGTGCCAGTTGGGGGGGGACGGGCAATCAGCCCCAGCATTTT,CASWGGTGNQPQHF
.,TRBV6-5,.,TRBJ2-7,TGTGCCAGCAGAAGGACGCCTGGGTTCGAGCAGTACTTC,CASRRTPGFEQYF
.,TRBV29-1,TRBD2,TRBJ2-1,TGCAGCGTTGAGGGACTAGCGGGGGCAGGAGAGCAGTTCTTC,CSVEGLAGAGEQFF
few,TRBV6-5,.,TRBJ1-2,TGTGCCAGCAGAGACAGTTTTGGCTACACCTTC,CASRDSFGYTF
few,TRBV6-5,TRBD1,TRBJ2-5,TGTGCCAGCGGTGGGACAGACCAAGAGACCCAGTACTTC,CASGGTDQETQYF
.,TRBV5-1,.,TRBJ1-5,TGCGCCAGCAGCCTGGTGGGGGGGATTAATCAGCCCCAGCATTTT,CASSLVGGINQPQHF
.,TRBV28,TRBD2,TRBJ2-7,TGTGCCAGCAATAGCGGGCATAGCTCCTACGAGCAGTACTTC,CASNSGHSSYEQYF
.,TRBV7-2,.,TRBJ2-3,TGTGCCAGCAGCTTAGCACTAGCCGCAGATACGCAGTATTTT,CASSLALAADTQYF
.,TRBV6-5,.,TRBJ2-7,TGTGCCAGCAGCCAAACTCCAGGGAACTACGAGCAGTACTTC,CASSQTPGNYEQYF
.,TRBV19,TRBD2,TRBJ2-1,TGTGCCAGTAGTATCAGCGGGGGGCTGTACAATGAGCAGTTCTTC,CASSISGGLYNEQFF
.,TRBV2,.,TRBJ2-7,TGTGCCAGCAGTGAGAGGACGGACGAGCAGTACTTC,CASSERTDEQYF
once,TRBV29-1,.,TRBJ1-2,TGCAGCTCGGGACAAGCAGCTAACTATGGCTACACCTTC,CSSGQAANYGYTF
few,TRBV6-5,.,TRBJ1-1,TGTGCCAGCAAGTTGGGCAGGAACACTGAAGCTTTCTTT,CASKLGRNTEAFF
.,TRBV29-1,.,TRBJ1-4,TGCAGCGTTGAAGAGGAGGCAGGGACCAATGAAAAACTGTTTTTT,CSVEEEAGTNEKLFF
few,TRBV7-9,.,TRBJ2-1,TGTGCCAGCAGCAGGCGGACTATCAATGAGCAGTTCTTC,CASSRRTINEQFF
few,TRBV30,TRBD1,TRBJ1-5,TGTGCCTGGCAGGGGGGTGGCAATCAGCCCCAGCATTTT,CAWQGGGNQPQHF
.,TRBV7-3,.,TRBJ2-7,TGTGCCAGCAGCTTAAGTCCGGGGCGGGCCACGCAGTACTTC,CASSLSPGRATQYF
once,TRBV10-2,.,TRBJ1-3,TGCGCCAGCAGAGATTCAGGGTCTGGAAACACCATATATTTT,CASRDSGSGNTIYF
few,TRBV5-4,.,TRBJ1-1,TGTGCCAGCAGCTTCGAGACGAACACTGAAGCTTTCTTT,CASSFETNTEAFF
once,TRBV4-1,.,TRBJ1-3,TGCGCCAGCAGCCAAGACCCCGTACGGGACTCTGGAAACACCATATATTTT,CASSQDPVRDSGNTIYF
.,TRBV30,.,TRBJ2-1,TGTGCCTGGATGAAACCCAATGAGCAGTTCTTC,CAWMKPNEQFF
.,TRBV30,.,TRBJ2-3,TGTGCCTGGGGTCTGGGGGTGGGTTCAGATACGCAGTATTTT,CAWGLGVGSDTQYF
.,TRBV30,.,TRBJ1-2,TGTGCCTGGGATGGTAACTATGGCTACACCTTC,CAWDGNYGYTF
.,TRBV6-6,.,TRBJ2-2,TGTGCCAGCAGTACAGGGACCGGGGAGCTGTTTTTT,CASSTGTGELFF
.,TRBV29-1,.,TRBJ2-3,TGCAGCGTTGACGCAGGGGTCACAGATACGCAGTATTTT,CSVDAGVTDTQYF
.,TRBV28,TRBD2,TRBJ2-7,TGTGCCAGCAGTCCCCCGGGAGGAGACGAGCAGTACTTC,CASSPPGGDEQYF
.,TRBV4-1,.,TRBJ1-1,TGCGCCAGCAGCCAGTCGACAGGATACACTGAAGCTTTCTTT,CASSQSTGYTEAFF
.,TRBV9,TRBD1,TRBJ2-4,TGTGCCAGCAGCCCGGGGACAGTTCCGTCCAAAAACATTCAGTACTTC,CASSPGTVPSKNIQYF
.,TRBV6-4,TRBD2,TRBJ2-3,TGTGCCACCAAAGGGAGGGAAGGAGATACGCAGTATTTT,CATKGREGDTQYF